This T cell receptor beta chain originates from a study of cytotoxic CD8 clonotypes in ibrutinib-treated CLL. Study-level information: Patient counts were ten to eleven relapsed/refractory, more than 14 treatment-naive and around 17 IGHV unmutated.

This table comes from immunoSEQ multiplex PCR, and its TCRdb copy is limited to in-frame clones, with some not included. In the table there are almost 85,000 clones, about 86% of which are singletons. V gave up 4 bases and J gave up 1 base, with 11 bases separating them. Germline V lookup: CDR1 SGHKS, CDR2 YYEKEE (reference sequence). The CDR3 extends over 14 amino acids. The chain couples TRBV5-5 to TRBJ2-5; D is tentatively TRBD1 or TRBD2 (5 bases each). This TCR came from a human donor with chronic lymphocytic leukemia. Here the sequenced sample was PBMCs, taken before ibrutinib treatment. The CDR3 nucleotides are TGTGCCAGCAGCAACCGTGGGGGCCAAGAGACCCAGTACTTC. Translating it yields CASSNRGGQETQYF.